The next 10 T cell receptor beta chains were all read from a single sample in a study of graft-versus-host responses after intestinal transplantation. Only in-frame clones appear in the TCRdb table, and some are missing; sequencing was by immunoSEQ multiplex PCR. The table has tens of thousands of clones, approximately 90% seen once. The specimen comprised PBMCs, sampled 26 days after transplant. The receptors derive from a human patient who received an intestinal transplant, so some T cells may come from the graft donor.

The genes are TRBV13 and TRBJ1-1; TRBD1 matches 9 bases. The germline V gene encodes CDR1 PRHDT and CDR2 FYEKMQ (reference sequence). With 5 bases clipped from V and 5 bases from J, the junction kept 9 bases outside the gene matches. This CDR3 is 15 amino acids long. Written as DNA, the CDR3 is TGTGCCAGCAGCAAGACGGGACAGGGTGAGACTGAAGCTTTCTTT. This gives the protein CASSKTGQGETEAFF.

In nucleotides, the CDR3 is TGTGCCAGCATCCCTCACTGGGTGGGGGGTAGCTCTAATGAGCAGTTCTTC. Translated, it gives CASIPHWVGGSSNEQFF. The J gene is TRBJ2-1, the V gene TRBV27; possible D gene TRBD2, 6 bases. CDR3 length: 17 residues. Trimming left V 7 bases short and J 7 bases short, with 26 bases between. Germline CDR1 is MNHEY and CDR2 is SMNVEV (reference sequence).

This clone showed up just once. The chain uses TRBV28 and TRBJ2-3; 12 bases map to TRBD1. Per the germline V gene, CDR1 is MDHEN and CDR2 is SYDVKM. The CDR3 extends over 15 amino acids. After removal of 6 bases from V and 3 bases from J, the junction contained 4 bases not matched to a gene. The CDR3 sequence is CASRRDRGLTDTQYF. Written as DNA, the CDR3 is TGTGCCAGCAGACGGGACAGGGGGCTGACAGATACGCAGTATTTT. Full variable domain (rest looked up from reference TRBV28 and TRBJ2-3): DVKVTQSSRYLVKRTGEKVFLECVQDMDHENMFWYRQDPGLGLRLIYFSYDVKMKEKGDIPEGYSVSREKKERFSLILESASTNQTSMYLCASRRDRGLTDTQYFGPGTRLTVL.

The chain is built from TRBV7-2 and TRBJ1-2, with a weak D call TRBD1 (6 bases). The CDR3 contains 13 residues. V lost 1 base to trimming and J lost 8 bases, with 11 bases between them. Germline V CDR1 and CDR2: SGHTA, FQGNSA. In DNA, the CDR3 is TGTGCCAGCAGCTTAGATGGGGGCGGGGGCTACACCTTC. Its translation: CASSLDGGGGYTF.

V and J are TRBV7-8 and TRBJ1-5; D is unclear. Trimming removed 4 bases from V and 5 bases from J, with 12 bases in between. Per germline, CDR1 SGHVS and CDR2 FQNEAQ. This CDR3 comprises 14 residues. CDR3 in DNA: TGTGCCAGCAGCTCGGGAGAGGTGTATCAGCCCCAGCATTTT. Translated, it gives CASSSGEVYQPQHF.

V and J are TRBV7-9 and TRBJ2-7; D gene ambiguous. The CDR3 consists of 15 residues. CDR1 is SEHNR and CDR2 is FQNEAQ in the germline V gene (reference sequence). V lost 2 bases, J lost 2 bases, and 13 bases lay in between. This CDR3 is CASSLLVSDPYEQYF. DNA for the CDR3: TGTGCCAGCAGCTTACTAGTGTCAGACCCCTACGAGCAGTACTTC.

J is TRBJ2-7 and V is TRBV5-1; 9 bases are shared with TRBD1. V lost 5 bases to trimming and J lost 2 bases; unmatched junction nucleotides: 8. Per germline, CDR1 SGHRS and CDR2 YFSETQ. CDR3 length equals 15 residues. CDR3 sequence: CASSVTGTGTYEQYF. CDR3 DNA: TGCGCCAGCAGTGTGACCGGGACAGGGACCTACGAGCAGTACTTC. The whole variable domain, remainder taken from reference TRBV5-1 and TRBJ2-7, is KAGVTQTPRYLIKTRGQQVTLSCSPISGHRSVSWYQQTPGQGLQFLFEYFSETQRNKGNFPGRFSGRQFSNSRSEMNVSTLELGDSALYLCASSVTGTGTYEQYFGPGTRLTVT.

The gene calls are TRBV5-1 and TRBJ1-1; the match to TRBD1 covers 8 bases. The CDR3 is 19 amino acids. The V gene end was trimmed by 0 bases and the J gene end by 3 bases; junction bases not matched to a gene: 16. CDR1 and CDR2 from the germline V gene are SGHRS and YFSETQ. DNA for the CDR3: TGCGCCAGCAGCTTGGGACAGGGGTTGGTCCGAGGGTCGGACACTGAAGCTTTCTTT. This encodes CASSLGQGLVRGSDTEAFF.

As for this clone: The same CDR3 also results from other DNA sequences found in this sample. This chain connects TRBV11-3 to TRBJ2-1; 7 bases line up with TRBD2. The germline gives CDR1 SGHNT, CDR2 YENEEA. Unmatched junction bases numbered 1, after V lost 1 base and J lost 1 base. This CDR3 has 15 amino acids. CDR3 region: CASSLGGGSYNEQFF. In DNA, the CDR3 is TGTGCCAGCAGCTTAGGGGGGGGATCCTACAATGAGCAGTTCTTC. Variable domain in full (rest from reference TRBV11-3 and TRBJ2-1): EAGVVQSPRYKIIEKKQPVAFWCNPISGHNTLYWYLQNLGQGPELLIRYENEEAVDDSQLPKDRFSAERLKGVDSTLKIQPAELGDSAVYLCASSLGGGSYNEQFFGPGTRLTVL.

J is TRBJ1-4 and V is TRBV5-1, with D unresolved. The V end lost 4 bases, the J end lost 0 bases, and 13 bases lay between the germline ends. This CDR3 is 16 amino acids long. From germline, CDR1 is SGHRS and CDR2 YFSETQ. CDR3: CASSRGEGATNEKLFF. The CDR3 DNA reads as TGCGCCAGCAGCCGTGGAGAGGGTGCAACTAATGAAAAACTGTTTTTT. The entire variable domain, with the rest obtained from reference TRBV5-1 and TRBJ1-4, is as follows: KAGVTQTPRYLIKTRGQQVTLSCSPISGHRSVSWYQQTPGQGLQFLFEYFSETQRNKGNFPGRFSGRQFSNSRSEMNVSTLELGDSALYLCASSRGEGATNEKLFFGSGTQLSVL.